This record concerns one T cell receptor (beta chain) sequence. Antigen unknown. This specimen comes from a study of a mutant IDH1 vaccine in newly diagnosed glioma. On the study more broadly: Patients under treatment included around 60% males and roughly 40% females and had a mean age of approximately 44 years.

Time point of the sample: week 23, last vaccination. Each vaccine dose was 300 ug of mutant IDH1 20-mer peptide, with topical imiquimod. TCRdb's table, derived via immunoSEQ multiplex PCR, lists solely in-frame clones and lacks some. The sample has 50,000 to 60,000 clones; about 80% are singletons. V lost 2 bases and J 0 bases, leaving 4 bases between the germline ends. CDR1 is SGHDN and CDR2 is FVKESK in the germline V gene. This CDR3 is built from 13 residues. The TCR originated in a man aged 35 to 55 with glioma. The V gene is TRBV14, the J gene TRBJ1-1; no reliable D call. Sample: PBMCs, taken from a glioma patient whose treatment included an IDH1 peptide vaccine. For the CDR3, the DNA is TGTGCCAGCAGCCAACAGATGAACACTGAAGCTTTCTTT. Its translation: CASSQQMNTEAFF.